Shown below are 22 T cell receptor beta chains from a single sample sequenced in a study of blood T cell repertoires in COVID-19. Clones were sequenced by immunoSEQ multiplex PCR, and TCRdb holds only the in-frame ones, with some missing. The profile shows 50,000 or so clones, 85% to 90% of them singletons. Sequencing was performed on peripheral blood. These receptors came from a man in his 60s with active COVID-19.

This rearrangement joins TRBV2 to TRBJ2-2; 7 nucleotides match TRBD2. The CDR3 is made up of 14 amino acids. The J segment lost 2 bases and the V segment lost 7 bases, leaving 4 bases of the junction unmatched. Germline V gene sequence: CDR1 SNHLY, CDR2 FYNNEI. The CDR3 DNA reads TGTGCCAGCAACCGGGACTATAACACCGGGGAGCTGTTTTTT. Its translation: CASNRDYNTGELFF.

The chain links TRBV4-2 to TRBJ2-1, with a weak D call TRBD2 (5 bases). With 1 base removed from V and 6 bases from J, the gap between germline ends came to 10 bases. The CDR3 spans 14 residues. The germline V gene encodes CDR1 LGHNA and CDR2 YNFKEQ. CDR3 DNA sequence: TGTGCCAGCAGCCAAGTGGCGGGTAGCAATGAGCAGTTCTTC. It codes for CASSQVAGSNEQFF.

The chain is built from TRBV19 and TRBJ1-3; D not resolved. V was trimmed by 3 bases and J by 5 bases, leaving 8 bases between them. The CDR3 loop spans 13 amino acids. Per germline, CDR1 LNHDA and CDR2 SQIVND (reference sequence). CDR3 loop: CASSIPDRNTIYF. The CDR3 region has the DNA TGTGCCAGTAGTATCCCCGACAGAAACACCATATATTTT.

V and J are TRBV10-3 and TRBJ2-7; 10 nucleotides line up with TRBD2. The CDR3 contains 14 residues. Losses at the gene ends were 6 bases for V and 3 bases for J; bases not matched to a gene: 5. Germline lookup yields CDR1 ENHRY and CDR2 SYGVKD. This chain's CDR3 is CAISPSGRGYEQYF. The CDR3 DNA sequence: TGTGCCATCAGCCCTAGCGGGAGAGGCTACGAGCAGTACTTC.

The chain has TRBV25-1 and TRBJ2-7; D gene uncertain. V shed 3 bases and J shed 0 bases, with 6 bases lying between them. The CDR3 covers 13 residues. Looked up from germline, CDR1 is MGHDK and CDR2 is SYGVNS. CDR3 coding DNA: TGTGCCAGCAGTGACGGCGGCTCCTACGAGCAGTACTTC. Its protein product is CASSDGGSYEQYF.

The chain carries TRBV29-1 and TRBJ2-1; TRBD2 agrees at 8 bases. The CDR3 runs 14 residues. Germline CDR1 is SQVTM and CDR2 is ANQGSEA. The trim removed 2 bases at V and 7 bases at J, leaving 7 bases unmatched. The CDR3 is CSVEPAGVGNEQFF. In DNA form, the CDR3 reads TGCAGCGTTGAACCAGCGGGAGTTGGTAATGAGCAGTTCTTC.

This rearrangement joins TRBV3-1 (or the pseudogene TRBV3-2) to TRBJ2-7; D possibly corresponds to TRBD1 (6 bases). V shed 6 bases and J shed 3 bases, with 15 bases lying between them. Per germline, CDR1 LGHDT and CDR2 YNNKEL (reference sequence). CDR3 length: 14 amino acids. The CDR3 DNA reads TGTGCCAGCAGTCGGACAAGGGGGTTCTACGAGCAGTACTTC. Its protein product is CASSRTRGFYEQYF.

This clone was observed a single time. The V call is TRBV27, the J call TRBJ1-5; 8 positions match TRBD1. The ends lost 5 bases at V and 7 bases at J; junction bases unmatched: 4. CDR3 length: 13 residues. Germline CDR1 reads MNHEY; CDR2 reads SMNVEV (reference sequence). The CDR3 sequence: CASSLDREQPQHF. In DNA form, the CDR3 reads TGTGCCAGCAGTCTGGACAGGGAACAGCCCCAGCATTTT.

The V and J genes are TRBV19 and TRBJ2-5; TRBD1 aligns across 7 bases. Germline assignment: CDR1 LNHDA and CDR2 SQIVND (reference sequence). The trim removed 5 bases at V and 1 base at J, leaving 10 bases unmatched. This CDR3 spans 16 amino acids. This chain's CDR3 is CASSSPRTGSQETQYF. CDR3 nucleotides: TGTGCCAGTAGTTCCCCTCGGACAGGAAGCCAAGAGACCCAGTACTTC.

The chain employs TRBV7-9 and TRBJ2-1; TRBD2 matches 10 bases. The CDR3 spans 16 residues. V lost 5 bases, J lost 2 bases, and 6 bases stayed unmatched. Germline CDR1 reads SEHNR; CDR2 reads FQNEAQ (reference sequence). CDR3 bases: TGTGCCAGCAGCGAAGGGAGCGGGAGGGCCTACAATGAGCAGTTCTTC. Translated, it gives CASSEGSGRAYNEQFF.

V gene TRBV7-3 combines with J gene TRBJ2-2; 10 positions agree with TRBD1. The germline gives CDR1 SGHTA, CDR2 FQGTGA. V lost 1 base to trimming and J lost 5 bases; unmatched junction nucleotides: 10. This CDR3 is 18 amino acids long. The CDR3 DNA reads as TGTGCCAGCAGCTTAAGCTTTGGGACAGGGGCCGGGACCGGGGAGCTGTTTTTT. Translation gives CASSLSFGTGAGTGELFF. The variable domain in full, with the rest retrieved from reference TRBV7-3 and TRBJ2-2, is GAGVSQTPSNKVTEKGKYVELRCDPISGHTALYWYRQSLGQGPEFLIYFQGTGAADDSGLPNDRFFAVRPEGSVSTLKIQRTERGDSAVYLCASSLSFGTGAGTGELFFGEGSRLTVL.

This chain connects TRBV28 to TRBJ1-1; unclear D gene. Trimming left V 3 bases short and J 2 bases short, with 7 bases between. Germline-derived CDR1 and CDR2 are MDHEN and SYDVKM. CDR3 length: 13 amino acids. This chain's CDR3 is CASSFGKNTEAFF. Written as DNA, the CDR3 is TGTGCCAGCAGTTTCGGGAAAAACACTGAAGCTTTCTTT.

This clone showed up just a few times. This sequence joins TRBV4-1 and TRBJ1-2; D remains ambiguous. Germline CDR1 and CDR2: MGHRA and YSYEKL. V lost 1 base to trimming and J lost 6 bases, with 15 bases between them. The CDR3 is 15 residues long. As DNA, the CDR3 is TGCGCCAGCAGCCAAGTCGAACCGGGATCGGATGGCTACACCTTC. Its protein product is CASSQVEPGSDGYTF.

The chain has TRBV19 and TRBJ2-7; unclear D gene. The germline V gene has CDR1 LNHDA and CDR2 SQIVND (reference sequence). Trimming removed 3 bases at V and 9 bases at J, with 15 bases between. The CDR3 is 13 residues long. The CDR3 region has the DNA TGTGCCAGTAGTATTGAGTGGTCCGAGAGGCAGTACTTC. Translation: CASSIEWSERQYF. Looking up the rest from reference TRBV19 and TRBJ2-7 gives the full variable domain: DGGITQSPKYLFRKEGQNVTLSCEQNLNHDAMYWYRQDPGQGLRLIYYSQIVNDFQKGDIAEGYSVSREKKESFPLTVTSAQKNPTAFYLCASSIEWSERQYFGPGTRLTVT.

This clone was picked up a small number of times. The chain links TRBV18 to TRBJ1-1; D is uncertain. Trimming took 4 bases from V and 5 from J, leaving 14 bases between them. Germline CDR1 KGHSH, CDR2 LQKENI. CDR3 length: 14 amino acids. This CDR3 reads CASSLIGDPTEAFF. The CDR3 DNA reads TGTGCCAGCTCACTTATTGGAGATCCAACTGAAGCTTTCTTT.

This clone has just one count. The chain carries TRBV3-1 (or the pseudogene TRBV3-2) and TRBJ2-3, with TRBD2 as a possible D gene (6 bases). Trimming pared 1 base from V and 5 bases from J, leaving 13 bases between. The germline V gene encodes CDR1 LGHDT and CDR2 YNNKEL (reference sequence). The CDR3 is made up of 15 amino acids. Here the CDR3 DNA reads TGTGCCAGCAGCCAAGGTGGGGGGAATGGAGATACGCAGTATTTT. Its protein product is CASSQGGGNGDTQYF.

J is TRBJ2-2 and V is TRBV6-2 or TRBV6-3, with a weak D call TRBD1 (5 bases). The V end lost 4 bases, the J end lost 0 bases, and 15 bases lay between the germline ends. Germline V gene lookup returns CDR1 MNHEY and CDR2 SVGEGT. This CDR3 has 17 amino acids. The CDR3: CASSLHRLTANTGELFF. The CDR3 DNA reads as TGTGCCAGCAGTTTGCACAGGTTAACCGCGAACACCGGGGAGCTGTTTTTT.

This clone was seen a few times. J is TRBJ2-1 and V is TRBV10-1, with 10 positions matching TRBD2. This CDR3 contains 15 residues. Germline CDR1 and CDR2: WNHNN and SYGVQD (reference sequence). V trimming: 0 bases; J trimming: 7 bases; junction bases outside the gene matches: 3. CDR3 loop: CASSESSGGLNEQFF. CDR3 DNA sequence: TGCGCCAGCAGTGAGTCTAGCGGGGGGCTGAATGAGCAGTTCTTC.

This chain connects TRBV5-1 to TRBJ1-2; 8 positions agree with TRBD1. The trim removed 4 bases at V and 2 bases at J, leaving 4 bases unmatched. Germline V gene data show CDR1 as SGHRS and CDR2 as YFSETQ. CDR3 length: 14 residues. In nucleotides, the CDR3 is TGCGCCAGCAGCCCCGGACAGGGCAACTATGGCTACACCTTC. Its protein is CASSPGQGNYGYTF.

The V call is TRBV9, the J call TRBJ2-3, with D perhaps matching TRBD2 (6 bases). Germline V gives CDR1 SGDLS, CDR2 YYNGEE. This CDR3 spans 17 amino acids. The V end was cut by 0 bases, the J end by 4 bases, with 18 bases between. Here the CDR3 DNA reads TGTGCCAGCAGCGTAGCTGAGGACTATTTCAGAGCAGATACGCAGTATTTT. It codes for CASSVAEDYFRADTQYF.

DNA for the CDR3: TGTGCCAGCACTAGGGGGGGACCCACCGGGGAGCTGTTTTTT. Translation gives CASTRGGPTGELFF. This chain connects TRBV7-2 to TRBJ2-2, with D perhaps matching TRBD2 (7 bases). Germline V gives CDR1 SGHTA, CDR2 FQGNSA. Trimming left V 7 bases short and J 4 bases short, with 13 bases between. This CDR3 is 14 amino acids long.

This chain joins TRBV9 and TRBJ2-1; TRBD1 matches 9 bases. Trimming removed 1 base from V and 9 bases from J; junction bases left unmatched: 8. CDR3 length: 15 amino acids. Germline V gene data show CDR1 as SGDLS and CDR2 as YYNGEE. Here the CDR3 reads CASSVRDRERGEQFF. The CDR3 region has the DNA TGTGCCAGCAGCGTACGGGACAGGGAACGGGGTGAGCAGTTCTTC.